The next 16 T cell receptor beta chains were all read from a single sample in a study of cytotoxic CD8 clonotypes in ibrutinib-treated CLL. Some clones are missing from TCRdb's copy, which holds only in-frame ones; the method was immunoSEQ multiplex PCR. Of roughly 180,000 clones in the sample, about 84% were seen once. Specimen: PBMCs, collected after 24 months of ibrutinib treatment. The receptors originated from a human donor with chronic lymphocytic leukemia.

This clone was found once. Other DNA sequences in the same sample also yield this CDR3. The CDR3 DNA is TGTGCCAGCTCACCAGGCACTAGCGGGAGTTACGAGCAGTACTTC. It translates to CASSPGTSGSYEQYF. The chain combines TRBV18 with TRBJ2-7; TRBD2 aligns across 11 bases. The junction had 4 bases not matched to a gene; V was cut back by 2 bases and J by 4 bases. The CDR3 contains 15 residues. Germline values: CDR1 KGHSH, CDR2 LQKENI.

This clone was observed once. CDR3 residues: CASSEIQGTVNSPLHF. The DNA of the CDR3 is TGTGCCAGCAGTGAAATCCAAGGGACAGTAAATTCACCCCTCCACTTT. This chain links TRBV6-1 with TRBJ1-6; TRBD1 agrees at 7 bases. Germline CDR1 MNHNS, CDR2 SASEGT. The CDR3 covers 16 residues. Trimming took 2 bases from V and 7 from J; bases not matched to a gene: 8.

This chain uses TRBV18 with TRBJ2-7, with TRBD1 identical over 9 bases. The V and J ends lost 2 bases and 2 bases, in that order; junction bases with no gene match: 7. This CDR3 is 16 amino acids long. Looked up from germline, CDR1 is KGHSH and CDR2 is LQKENI. In DNA, the CDR3 is TGTGCCAGCTCACCATCGGGACAGGGAGGGGCCTACGAGCAGTACTTC. Its protein product is CASSPSGQGGAYEQYF.

This chain uses TRBV19 with TRBJ1-5; tentatively, D is TRBD1 (5 bases). V was trimmed by 3 bases and J by 7 bases, leaving 19 bases between them. Germline V gene lookup returns CDR1 LNHDA and CDR2 SQIVND (reference sequence). The CDR3 spans 16 residues. The DNA of the CDR3 is TGTGCCAGTAGTATCCAGTGGGGCGTTCGGAACCAGCCCCAGCATTTT. Translated, it gives CASSIQWGVRNQPQHF.

This clone was detected a few times. CDR3 residues: CASSPGLSYNEQFF. DNA of the CDR3: TGCGCCAGCAGCCCGGGACTTTCCTACAATGAGCAGTTCTTC. The chain uses TRBV5-1 and TRBJ2-1, with D possibly matching TRBD2 (6 bases). The length of the CDR3 is 14 residues. CDR1 SGHRS and CDR2 YFSETQ come from the germline V gene. V lost 4 bases and J lost 1, with 9 bases in between.

This clone has only a few counts. This chain links TRBV11-2 with TRBJ2-3; TRBD1 might be the D (6 bases). The CDR3 loop spans 15 amino acids. The germline gives CDR1 SGHAT, CDR2 FQNNGV. The germline V and J ends were trimmed by 1 base and 5 bases, with 13 bases remaining between them. CDR3 sequence (DNA): TGTGCCAGCAGCTTAGTTGGGGGCGCGGGAGATACGCAGTATTTT. Protein product: CASSLVGGAGDTQYF.

CDR3 region: CASSRGTGFDQPQHF. CDR3 in DNA: TGTGCCAGCAGCCGTGGGACAGGCTTCGATCAGCCCCAGCATTTT. The chain uses TRBV7-9 and TRBJ1-5; 8 positions match TRBD1. V lost 5 bases and J lost 5; bases outside the gene matches: 8. The CDR3 has 15 residues. CDR1 SEHNR and CDR2 FQNEAQ come from the germline V gene (reference sequence).

The CDR3 loop is CASSLLLLDRANEKLFF. DNA of the CDR3: TGTGCCAGCAGTTTATTACTCTTGGACAGGGCTAATGAAAAACTGTTTTTT. The gene calls are TRBV28 and TRBJ1-4; 8 bases map to TRBD1. J lost 3 bases, V lost 1 base, and 7 bases had no gene match. Germline V gene data show CDR1 as MDHEN and CDR2 as SYDVKM. The CDR3 is 17 amino acids.

The V and J genes are TRBV21-1 and TRBJ2-1; TRBD1 is the table's D call and was not checked against the DNA. TRBV21-1 is noted as a pseudogene. This CDR3 is built from 13 residues. CDR3 sequence reads: CASSNPHRGRKFF. The DNA for the CDR3 is TGTGCCAGCAGCAATCCCCACAGGGGGCGTAAATTCTTC.

Ten or more counts support this clone. V usage is TRBV5-5 and J usage is TRBJ2-1; 8 nucleotides align to TRBD2. Trimming removed 5 bases from V and 2 bases from J; junction bases left unmatched: 12. Germline loops: CDR1 SGHKS, CDR2 YYEKEE (reference sequence). The CDR3 length is 17 residues. In nucleotides, the CDR3 is TGTGCCAGCAGACAAACTAGCGGAACTCCCGCCTACAATGAGCAGTTCTTC. Translating gives CASRQTSGTPAYNEQFF.

This chain joins TRBV19 and TRBJ1-4; 7 bases line up with TRBD1. The CDR3 has 15 residues. V shed 7 bases and J 7 bases; nucleotides not matched to a gene: 12. Germline V lookup: CDR1 LNHDA, CDR2 SQIVND (reference sequence). The CDR3 is CASTFDRVGREKLFF. The CDR3 nucleotides read TGTGCCAGTACCTTCGACAGGGTCGGGCGTGAAAAACTGTTTTTT.

V gene TRBV11-2 combines with J gene TRBJ2-5; D call uncertain. CDR3 size: 13 residues. V was trimmed by 1 base and J by 4 bases, leaving 7 bases between them. Germline CDR1 and CDR2: SGHAT and FQNNGV. This CDR3 reads CASSLGVVETQYF. The CDR3 coding sequence is TGTGCCAGCAGCTTAGGAGTCGTAGAGACCCAGTACTTC.

The chain recombines TRBV7-3 with TRBJ1-1, with a tentative D call TRBD1 (6 bases). From germline, CDR1 is SGHTA and CDR2 FQGTGA. The germline V and J ends were trimmed by 4 bases and 5 bases, with 17 bases remaining between them. This CDR3 comprises 15 residues. CDR3 region: CASSSQGGGATEAFF. Written as DNA, the CDR3 is TGTGCCAGCAGCTCACAGGGTGGGGGCGCGACTGAAGCTTTCTTT.

The chain combines TRBV6-5 with TRBJ2-3, with D tentatively TRBD2 (6 bases). The CDR3 totals 15 residues. V was trimmed by 5 bases and J by 8 bases, leaving 20 bases between them. Germline lookup yields CDR1 MNHEY and CDR2 SVGAGI. In DNA form, the CDR3 reads TGTGCCAGCAGTGGAGGGCTTCAAGTCTACGGTACGCAGTATTTT. It codes for CASSGGLQVYGTQYF.

This clone was picked up one time. CDR3 sequence: CASKGYNQPQHF. The CDR3 DNA follows: TGTGCCAGCAAGGGTTACAATCAGCCCCAGCATTTT. The chain recombines TRBV6-5 with TRBJ1-5; no firm D call. Germline V gives CDR1 MNHEY, CDR2 SVGAGI. V was cut by 7 bases and J by 3 bases, with 7 bases left in between. This CDR3 is built from 12 residues.

This chain uses TRBV11-3 with TRBJ2-3; TRBD1 might be the D (6 bases). V dropped 2 bases and J dropped 2 bases, with 20 bases sitting between them. CDR1 is SGHNT, CDR2 YENEEA, per germline. This CDR3 region has 18 residues. CDR3 region: CASSLRAQGGLYTDTQYF. CDR3 in DNA: TGTGCCAGCAGCTTAAGGGCACAGGGTGGCCTATACACAGATACGCAGTATTTT.